This T cell receptor beta chain was obtained from a study of blood T cell repertoires in COVID-19. Germline V lookup: CDR1 SQVTM, CDR2 ANQGSEA. The V end was cut by 2 bases, the J end by 5 bases, with 6 bases between. The CDR3 totals 11 residues. This table comes from immunoSEQ multiplex PCR, and its TCRdb copy is limited to in-frame clones, with some not included. This sample carries under 150,000 clones, over 80% of them seen once, and the ten largest clones take 1.5% to 2%. The sequencing sample was made of peripheral blood. This receptor was identified in a man in his sixties or seventies with acute or convalescent COVID-19. The chain employs TRBV29-1 and TRBJ1-1; no clear D. DNA for the CDR3: TGCAGCGTTGAAACGGTAACTGAAGCTTTCTTT. It specifies CSVETVTEAFF.